The 27 T cell receptor beta chains below come from one sample, sequenced in a study of identical twins. TCRdb reprocessed the 5' RACE reads via MiXCR and lists one record per CDR3 protein. The sample lists a few hundred thousand distinct CDR3 sequences; around 8.8% were seen once. This sample also appeared in a second study, on yellow fever vaccine responses in identical twins.

Sequences were obtained from memory (CD45RO+) T cells sorted from blood. All receptors derive from a woman under 30 in good health.

This clonotype was seen a handful of times. The chain combines TRBV20-1 with TRBJ1-1, with D unclear. Per germline, CDR1 DFQATT and CDR2 SNEGSKA (reference sequence). The CDR3 spans 14 residues. V shed 1 base and J shed 1 base, with 10 bases lying between them. The CDR3 nucleotides read TGCAGTGCTAGAGTTTCGGGAGGGAACACTGAAGCTTTCTTT. This translates into CSARVSGGNTEAFF.

This clonotype was counted at least ten times. The chain recombines TRBV12-3 or TRBV12-4 with TRBJ2-5; 10 bases line up with TRBD1. The CDR3 contains 15 residues. Trimming removed 1 base from V and 2 bases from J; junction bases left unmatched: 1. This chain's CDR3 is CASSLEDRGQETQYF. The CDR3 DNA sequence: TGTGCCAGCAGTTTAGAGGACAGGGGGCAAGAGACCCAGTACTTC.

This clonotype has a handful of counts. The chain links TRBV20-1 to TRBJ1-5; D is unresolved. This CDR3 comprises 16 residues. Germline CDR1 reads DFQATT; CDR2 reads SNEGSKA (reference sequence). V was clipped by 0 bases and J by 4 bases, with 16 bases between them. The CDR3 spells CSARDELGLGNQPQHF. DNA of the CDR3: TGCAGTGCTAGAGATGAGCTTGGCTTGGGGAATCAGCCCCAGCATTTT.

In this sample, this clonotype turned up many times. This chain links TRBV4-2 with TRBJ1-4, with D maybe TRBD1 (5 bases). This CDR3 has 17 amino acids. Germline loops: CDR1 LGHNA, CDR2 YNFKEQ. Trimming cost V 0 bases and J 0 bases, with 11 bases left between them. The CDR3 region is CASSQEARGATNEKLFF. The CDR3 bases are TGTGCCAGCAGCCAAGAGGCTCGGGGGGCAACTAATGAAAAACTGTTTTTT.

This clonotype was observed a handful of times. V is TRBV11-2 and J is TRBJ2-5, with D perhaps TRBD2 (6 bases). The CDR3 loop spans 15 amino acids. V was shortened by 5 bases and J by 1 base, with 14 bases between the two germline ends. CDR1 and CDR2 (germline): SGHAT, FQNNGV. CDR3 DNA sequence: TGTGCCAGCAGCACTCTACGGGGGACCCAAGAGACCCAGTACTTC. It codes for CASSTLRGTQETQYF.

There are a few counts of this clonotype. The genes are TRBV29-1 and TRBJ2-1; no clear D. Trimming left V 5 bases short and J 7 bases short, with 12 bases between. The CDR3 spans 12 residues. Germline V CDR1 and CDR2: SQVTM, ANQGSEA. The CDR3 nucleotides read TGCAGCGTTACAGTTAGCCGGAATGAGCAGTTCTTC. It specifies CSVTVSRNEQFF.

The chain employs TRBV6-1 and TRBJ2-5; 8 bases agree with TRBD1. The germline V gene has CDR1 MNHNS and CDR2 SASEGT. After removal of 7 bases from V and 1 base from J, the junction contained 11 bases not matched to a gene. The CDR3 consists of 16 residues. The CDR3 region is CASNRRQGPIQETQYF. For the CDR3, the DNA is TGTGCCAGCAACCGTAGACAGGGGCCCATCCAAGAGACCCAGTACTTC.

This clonotype occurred many times. This chain uses TRBV2 with TRBJ1-1; 7 bases map to TRBD1. Germline V gene data show CDR1 as SNHLY and CDR2 as FYNNEI. The V segment lost 9 bases and the J segment 7 bases; nucleotides outside the gene matches: 11. The CDR3 is 13 residues long. The DNA of the CDR3 is TGTGCCAGTAATGCCAGGGGGAAGATTGAAGCTTTCTTT. Encoded protein: CASNARGKIEAFF.

This clonotype was detected many times. Being one base from a much bigger clone, this may be a read error. J is TRBJ2-7 and V is TRBV11-2; D is unresolved. The length of the CDR3 is 12 residues. V lost 0 bases and J lost 5, with 5 bases in between. CDR1 is SGHAT, CDR2 FQNNGV, per germline. DNA of the CDR3: TGTGCCAGCAGCTTAGATCTCCACGAGCAGTACTTC. This gives the protein CASSLDLHEQYF.

This clonotype has at least ten counts. This chain uses TRBV20-1 with TRBJ2-1, with D maybe TRBD2 (5 bases). The germline CDR1 and CDR2 sequences are DFQATT and SNEGSKA (reference sequence). The CDR3 contains 12 residues. With 3 bases removed from V and 10 bases from J, the gap between germline ends came to 13 bases. The CDR3 DNA follows: TGCAGTGCTAGCGGCCGGGAAAACGAGCAGTTCTTC. It specifies CSASGRENEQFF.

The V gene is TRBV20-1, the J gene TRBJ1-5; D possibly corresponds to TRBD1 (6 bases). Trimming took off 1 base at V and 3 bases at J, with 13 bases between the two ends. CDR3 size: 15 residues. Germline V CDR1 and CDR2: DFQATT, SNEGSKA (reference sequence). Here the CDR3 reads CSARADSSYNQPQHF. CDR3 coding DNA: TGCAGTGCTAGAGCGGACAGTTCTTACAATCAGCCCCAGCATTTT.

The V and J genes are TRBV29-1 and TRBJ2-5; D possibly uses TRBD1 or TRBD2 (5 bases each). V shed 7 bases and J shed 5 bases, with 17 bases lying between them. Per the germline V gene, CDR1 is SQVTM and CDR2 is ANQGSEA. This CDR3 is built from 13 residues. The DNA for the CDR3 is TGCAGCGCTGCCGGGACGGCCCCGGAGACCCAGTACTTC. Protein sequence: CSAAGTAPETQYF.

The DNA of the CDR3 is TGTGCCATCAGCCCCCGGGACAGGGGGAGAGAGACCCAGTACTTC. It translates to CAISPRDRGRETQYF. The genes are TRBV10-3 and TRBJ2-5; TRBD1 matches at 11 bases. J was trimmed by 4 bases and V by 6 bases; bases with no gene match: 7. CDR1 ENHRY and CDR2 SYGVKD come from the germline V gene. The CDR3 totals 15 residues.

This clonotype was counted ten times or more. The V and J genes are TRBV3-1 and TRBJ2-1; no firm D call. Trimming pared 0 bases from V and 11 bases from J, leaving 11 bases between. CDR3 length: 13 residues. The germline V gene has CDR1 LGHDT and CDR2 YNNKEL (reference sequence). CDR3 in amino acids: CASSQDLTTQQFF. CDR3 DNA: TGTGCCAGCAGCCAAGATCTGACAACCCAGCAGTTCTTC.

This clonotype was counted ten times or more. The J gene is TRBJ2-2, the V gene TRBV12-3 or TRBV12-4; D remains unclear. This CDR3 comprises 14 residues. Trimming shortened V by 7 bases and J by 6 bases, and 15 bases separated the two germline ends. CDR3 in amino acids: CASTTVRVSGELFF. The CDR3 DNA sequence: TGTGCCAGCACAACGGTCCGGGTTTCCGGGGAGCTGTTTTTT.

This clonotype occurred a few times. V is TRBV9 and J is TRBJ2-5, with D possibly being TRBD2 (6 bases). The CDR3 is made up of 13 amino acids. Germline V gene sequence: CDR1 SGDLS, CDR2 YYNGEE. Trimming stripped 4 bases from V and 4 bases from J, with 11 bases between. The CDR3 nucleotides are TGTGCCAGCAGCCGACTAGGCGTAGAGACCCAGTACTTC. Translating it yields CASSRLGVETQYF. Supplemented by reference TRBV9 and TRBJ2-5, the full variable domain reads DSGVTQTPKHLITATGQRVTLRCSPRSGDLSVYWYQQSLDQGLQFLIQYYNGEERAKGNILERFSAQQFPDLHSELNLSSLELGDSALYFCASSRLGVETQYFGPGTRLLVL.

The V and J genes are TRBV7-9 and TRBJ2-5; the D call may be TRBD1 or TRBD2 (5 bases each). CDR3 length: 13 residues. Per germline, CDR1 SEHNR and CDR2 FQNEAQ (reference sequence). V lost 6 bases to trimming and J lost 5 bases, with 13 bases between them. CDR3 DNA: TGTGCCAGCAGACGCGCCGAGGGGGAGACCCAGTACTTC. Its protein is CASRRAEGETQYF.

CDR3 sequence (DNA): TGTGCCAGCAGTGAAGGACTAGCGGTCTCCTACGAGCAGTACTTC. Residues: CASSEGLAVSYEQYF. The chain combines TRBV6-1 with TRBJ2-7; TRBD2 agrees at 9 bases. There are 15 residues in the CDR3. CDR1 and CDR2 (germline): MNHNS, SASEGT. V was pared by 1 base and J by 0 bases, with 1 base of the junction left unmatched.

The V gene is TRBV20-1, the J gene TRBJ2-1; 9 bases fit TRBD2. V shed 6 bases, J shed 5 bases, and the junction held 8 bases outside the gene matches. Germline CDR1 DFQATT, CDR2 SNEGSKA (reference sequence). The CDR3 has 14 residues. The CDR3 DNA sequence: TGCAGTGCATTAACGGGACTAGCTCACAATGAGCAGTTCTTC. Protein sequence: CSALTGLAHNEQFF.

This clonotype was detected many times. V and J are TRBV20-1 and TRBJ1-4; D remains unclear. The germline gives CDR1 DFQATT, CDR2 SNEGSKA (reference sequence). Between the trimmed V and J ends, which lost 0 bases and 0 bases, there was a span of 8 bases. The CDR3 totals 15 residues. The CDR3 bases are TGCAGTGCTAGAGATGCAGGAGCAACTAATGAAAAACTGTTTTTT. Amino acid sequence: CSARDAGATNEKLFF.

This rearrangement joins TRBV4-2 to TRBJ2-5; 8 positions match TRBD2. V lost 1 base to trimming and J lost 4 bases; unmatched junction nucleotides: 5. Per the germline V gene, CDR1 is LGHNA and CDR2 is YNFKEQ. This CDR3 contains 15 residues. The CDR3 coding sequence is TGTGCCAGCAGCCAAGGCGACGCGGGAGGAGAGACCCAGTACTTC. Its protein is CASSQGDAGGETQYF.

This clonotype occurred a few times. The gene calls are TRBV9 and TRBJ2-6, with a possible D match to TRBD1 (5 bases). Germline-derived CDR1 and CDR2 are SGDLS and YYNGEE. V was trimmed by 2 bases and J by 2 bases, leaving 5 bases between them. This CDR3 spans 14 amino acids. The CDR3 here is CASSVTAGANVLTF. The DNA of the CDR3 is TGTGCCAGCAGCGTGACAGCTGGGGCCAACGTCCTGACTTTC.

Only a few counts were recorded for this clonotype. The V and J genes are TRBV15 and TRBJ1-5; TRBD1 might be the D (6 bases). Trimming pared 2 bases from V and 3 bases from J, leaving 11 bases between. Per germline, CDR1 LNHNV and CDR2 YYDKDF (reference sequence). The CDR3 is 15 amino acids. CDR3 DNA: TGTGCCACCAGCAGACCCGGACAGCCCAATCAGCCCCAGCATTTT. Its translation: CATSRPGQPNQPQHF.

The genes are TRBV20-1 and TRBJ1-2, with 7 bases matching TRBD1. V shed 1 base, J shed 4 bases, and the junction held 3 bases outside the gene matches. The CDR3 extends over 13 amino acids. Germline CDR1 reads DFQATT; CDR2 reads SNEGSKA (reference sequence). The CDR3 bases are TGCAGTGCTAGAGTCAGGGGGGGCTATGGCTACACCTTC. Translation: CSARVRGGYGYTF.

The V gene is TRBV28, the J gene TRBJ2-7, with TRBD1 matching over 9 bases. The CDR3 covers 15 residues. J was trimmed by 2 bases and V by 10 bases; bases with no gene match: 12. Germline V lookup: CDR1 MDHEN, CDR2 SYDVKM. DNA of the CDR3: TGTGCCACAACAGAAAGCGGGACAGGGACCTACGAGCAGTACTTC. Amino acids: CATTESGTGTYEQYF. Full variable domain (outside the CDR3, taken from reference TRBV28 and TRBJ2-7): DVKVTQSSRYLVKRTGEKVFLECVQDMDHENMFWYRQDPGLGLRLIYFSYDVKMKEKGDIPEGYSVSREKKERFSLILESASTNQTSMYLCATTESGTGTYEQYFGPGTRLTVT.

The rearrangement joins TRBV6-1 to TRBJ2-1, with no clear D. V was clipped by 6 bases and J by 2 bases, with 5 bases between them. The CDR3 has 12 amino acids. The germline gives CDR1 MNHNS, CDR2 SASEGT. Here the CDR3 DNA reads TGTGCCAGCAGAACCACCTACAATGAGCAGTTCTTC. Its protein is CASRTTYNEQFF.

This clonotype was recorded at least ten times. V is TRBV12-3 or TRBV12-4 and J is TRBJ2-1, with TRBD2 matching 13 bases. This CDR3 contains 15 residues. V dropped 6 bases and J dropped 4; count of bases not matched to a gene: 3. The CDR3 loop is CASRLAGGRYNEQFF. The CDR3 nucleotides read TGTGCCAGCAGACTAGCGGGAGGGCGATACAATGAGCAGTTCTTC.